The 19 T cell receptor beta chains below all came from one sample that was sequenced in a study of T-cell memory formation after mild COVID-19. A single record per CDR3 protein comes from TCRdb applying MiXCR to the 5' RACE reads. The sample consists of approximately 410,000 distinct CDR3 sequences, less than 25% of them appearing once. Sequenced sample: PBMCs or a T cell subset sorted from them (not recorded which). These receptors were taken from an adult woman who had mild COVID-19 (a few samples of this study predate the infection). Cell type and time point are not known.

This clonotype was recorded a few times. The chain employs TRBV25-1 and TRBJ1-4; no reliable D call. The CDR3 runs 11 residues. Trimming removed 3 bases from V and 6 bases from J, with 2 bases in between. CDR1 and CDR2 from the germline V gene are MGHDK and SYGVNS. This CDR3 is CASSEHEKLFF. The CDR3 DNA reads as TGTGCCAGCAGTGAGCATGAAAAACTGTTTTTT.

In this sample, this clonotype turned up a few times. The chain employs TRBV20-1 and TRBJ1-1, with 7 bases lining up with TRBD1. This CDR3 is 14 amino acids long. V lost 1 base, J lost 2 bases, and 4 bases stayed unmatched. Germline-derived CDR1 and CDR2 are DFQATT and SNEGSKA (reference sequence). CDR3 loop: CSARVRGGNTEAFF. The CDR3 nucleotides are TGCAGTGCTAGAGTTCGAGGGGGCAACACTGAAGCTTTCTTT.

This clonotype was counted many times. The CDR3 is CASSLGGNSPLHF. The CDR3, as DNA: TGCGCCAGCAGCCTGGGAGGGAATTCACCCCTCCACTTT. The J gene is TRBJ1-6, the V gene TRBV5-1, with D uncertain. The CDR3 is 13 amino acids. The germline CDR1 and CDR2 sequences are SGHRS and YFSETQ. V was cut by 4 bases and J by 7 bases, with 9 bases left in between.

The table lists this clonotype with a few counts. The chain recombines TRBV7-2 with TRBJ1-1; D is undetermined. V lost 5 bases and J 1 base, leaving 17 bases between the germline ends. In germline, CDR1 is SGHTA, CDR2 FQGNSA. The CDR3 contains 16 residues. In DNA form, the CDR3 reads TGTGCCAGCAGCAGCACGAGAACCTGGGGGAACACTGAAGCTTTCTTT. Amino acids: CASSSTRTWGNTEAFF.

This chain links TRBV9 with TRBJ2-7, with D perhaps TRBD2 (5 bases). From germline, CDR1 is SGDLS and CDR2 YYNGEE. Trimming removed 0 bases at V and 7 bases at J, with 17 bases between. The CDR3 loop spans 15 amino acids. In nucleotides, the CDR3 is TGTGCCAGCAGCGTAGACTTCTCAGGATCGGGAGAGCAGTACTTC. It codes for CASSVDFSGSGEQYF.

The chain couples TRBV2 to TRBJ2-5, with D unclear. CDR1 is SNHLY and CDR2 is FYNNEI in the germline V gene. This CDR3 comprises 15 residues. The ends were cut back, 5 bases at V and 0 bases at J, with 13 bases in the middle. The CDR3 nucleotides read TGTGCCAGCAGTCGATCTGTTCCTTACCAAGAGACCCAGTACTTC. It encodes CASSRSVPYQETQYF.

Only a few counts were recorded for this clonotype. The CDR3 DNA reads TGTGCCAGCAGTTCCCTCGGGGTTCTGAGGACTGAAGCTTTCTTT. This codes for CASSSLGVLRTEAFF. This chain joins TRBV12-3 or TRBV12-4 and TRBJ1-1, with D unclear. Trimming took off 4 bases at V and 5 bases at J, with 17 bases between the two ends. The CDR3 length is 15 residues.

The genes are TRBV7-6 and TRBJ2-1; perhaps TRBD2 as D (7 bases). The CDR3 is made up of 14 amino acids. Trimming took 5 bases from V and 12 from J, leaving 20 bases between them. CDR1 is SGHVS, CDR2 FNYEAQ, per germline. The CDR3 reads CASSKMFGGLGQFF. CDR3 nucleotide sequence: TGTGCCAGCAGCAAAATGTTCGGGGGGCTAGGGCAGTTCTTC. The complete variable domain, with remaining parts taken from reference TRBV7-6 and TRBJ2-1, reads GAGVSQSPRYKVTKRGQDVALRCDPISGHVSLYWYRQALGQGPEFLTYFNYEAQQDKSGLPNDRFSAERPEGSISTLTIQRTEQRDSAMYRCASSKMFGGLGQFFGPGTRLTVL.

The CDR3 protein is CASSAEGWGVDTEAFF. For the CDR3, the DNA is TGTGCCAGCAGCGCGGAAGGCTGGGGAGTGGACACTGAAGCTTTCTTT. The chain joins TRBV7-9 to TRBJ1-1; D call uncertain. The CDR3 loop spans 16 amino acids. V was shortened by 5 bases and J by 3 bases, with 19 bases between the two germline ends. CDR1 and CDR2 from the germline V gene are SEHNR and FQNEAQ (reference sequence).

This chain uses TRBV9 with TRBJ2-7, with D unresolved. The CDR3 length is 14 residues. Per germline, CDR1 SGDLS and CDR2 YYNGEE. The V gene lost 0 bases and the J gene lost 0 bases, with 7 bases spanning the gap. CDR3 in amino acids: CASSVGSPSYEQYF. The CDR3 coding sequence is TGTGCCAGCAGCGTAGGGAGCCCCTCCTACGAGCAGTACTTC.

Details on this clonotype: A junction boundary mismatches the germline segment, possibly from a read error. The chain combines TRBV5-4 with TRBJ2-7; D is perhaps TRBD1 or TRBD2 (5 bases each). Germline V gives CDR1 SGHNT, CDR2 YYREEE (reference sequence). The CDR3 contains 12 residues. The CDR3 sequence is CASSLDVGTGQF. CDR3 DNA: TGTGCCAGCAGCTTGGATGTCGGGACGGGTCAATTC.

V is TRBV5-6 and J is TRBJ2-3; weak D call: TRBD1 (7 bases). There are 15 residues in the CDR3. Trimming removed 2 bases at V and 6 bases at J, with 16 bases between. CDR1 and CDR2 from the germline V gene are SGHDT and YYEEEE. The CDR3 DNA reads TGTGCCAGCAGCTTCGGAGGGGGCTTAACCGATACGCAGTATTTT. Residues: CASSFGGGLTDTQYF.

The chain employs TRBV7-9 and TRBJ2-7; TRBD1 matches 8 bases. The CDR3 spans 15 residues. Germline values: CDR1 SEHNR, CDR2 FQNEAQ (reference sequence). With V trimmed by 5 bases and J by 3 bases, 9 bases remained unmatched. The CDR3 nucleotides read TGTGCCAGCAGCCCCCGGGACAGGCGGGACTACGAGCAGTACTTC. This translates into CASSPRDRRDYEQYF.

The table lists this clonotype with many counts. CDR3 sequence: CASSFRTGTASYEQYF. DNA for the CDR3: TGTGCCAGCTCTTTCCGGACCGGGACAGCCTCCTACGAGCAGTACTTC. The chain employs TRBV12-3 or TRBV12-4 and TRBJ2-7; TRBD1 agrees at 7 bases. J lost 0 bases, V lost 8 bases, and 13 bases had no gene match. This CDR3 contains 16 residues.

The CDR3 region is CASSPGLAIPYEQYF. CDR3 coding DNA: TGTGCCAGCAGCCCTGGACTAGCCATACCCTACGAGCAGTACTTC. J is TRBJ2-7 and V is TRBV9; 8 nucleotides agree with TRBD2. The CDR3 runs to 15 residues. CDR1 and CDR2 from the germline V gene are SGDLS and YYNGEE. J lost 2 bases, V lost 4 bases, and 8 bases had no gene match.

This clonotype was detected a few times. The rearrangement links TRBV20-1 to TRBJ1-4, with unresolved D. The CDR3 extends over 14 amino acids. V was trimmed by 0 bases and J by 4 bases, leaving 9 bases between them. Germline values: CDR1 DFQATT, CDR2 SNEGSKA (reference sequence). The CDR3 spells CSARDYRFNEKLFF. The CDR3 DNA reads TGCAGTGCTAGAGATTACCGGTTTAATGAAAAACTGTTTTTT.

The rearrangement links TRBV27 to TRBJ2-2; TRBD1 matches at 10 bases. V shed 8 bases and J 6 bases; nucleotides not matched to a gene: 6. The CDR3 spans 14 residues. CDR1 is MNHEY and CDR2 is SMNVEV in the germline V gene (reference sequence). CDR3 sequence: CASRSGTGAGELFF. CDR3 in DNA: TGTGCCAGCCGATCCGGGACAGGGGCCGGGGAGCTGTTTTTT.

The V call is TRBV20-1, the J call TRBJ1-1, with 8 bases fitting TRBD1. CDR1 and CDR2 from the germline V gene are DFQATT and SNEGSKA (reference sequence). Trimming at V came to 8 bases and at J to 5 bases, leaving 13 bases not matched to a gene. The CDR3 sequence is 14 residues long. CDR3 nucleotide sequence: TGCAGTAATACGGCGGACAGGGAGGGGACTGAAGCTTTCTTT. Protein: CSNTADREGTEAFF.

In its sample, this clonotype was seen a few times. The chain recombines TRBV12-3 or TRBV12-4 with TRBJ1-1; the match to TRBD1 covers 9 bases. Trimming took 4 bases from V and 1 from J; bases not matched to a gene: 10. This CDR3 has 17 residues. The CDR3 DNA sequence: TGTGCCAGCAGTTCCTTCACAGGGGGCGCGGGGAACACTGAAGCTTTCTTT. Translating it yields CASSSFTGGAGNTEAFF.